Sequencing of this T cell receptor beta chain was carried out in a study of cytomegalovirus exposure and HLA in healthy donors. The primer mix had 60 Vbeta and 13 Jbeta primers. Profiled with immunoSEQ multiplex PCR; TCRdb holds only in-frame clones, not every one. The data contain about 170,000 clones, 60% to 80% of them singletons. Germline trimming cut 1 base from V and 2 bases from J; bases unmatched to any gene: 2. The CDR3 covers 16 residues. Germline loops: CDR1 SGHDN, CDR2 FVKESK. Study-wide results and limits: The study recorded 150 to 200 TCR beta chains that were cytomegalovirus-associated.

In the case of this clone: Antigen: not known.

The clonotype comes from a man in his forties or fifties in good health and CMV-seropositive. J is TRBJ2-3 and V is TRBV14; TRBD1 matches at 11 bases. Material for sequencing was PBMCs. As DNA, the CDR3 is TGTGCCAGCAGCCAAGGGGGACAGGGGGACACAGATACGCAGTATTTT. Protein product: CASSQGGQGDTDTQYF.